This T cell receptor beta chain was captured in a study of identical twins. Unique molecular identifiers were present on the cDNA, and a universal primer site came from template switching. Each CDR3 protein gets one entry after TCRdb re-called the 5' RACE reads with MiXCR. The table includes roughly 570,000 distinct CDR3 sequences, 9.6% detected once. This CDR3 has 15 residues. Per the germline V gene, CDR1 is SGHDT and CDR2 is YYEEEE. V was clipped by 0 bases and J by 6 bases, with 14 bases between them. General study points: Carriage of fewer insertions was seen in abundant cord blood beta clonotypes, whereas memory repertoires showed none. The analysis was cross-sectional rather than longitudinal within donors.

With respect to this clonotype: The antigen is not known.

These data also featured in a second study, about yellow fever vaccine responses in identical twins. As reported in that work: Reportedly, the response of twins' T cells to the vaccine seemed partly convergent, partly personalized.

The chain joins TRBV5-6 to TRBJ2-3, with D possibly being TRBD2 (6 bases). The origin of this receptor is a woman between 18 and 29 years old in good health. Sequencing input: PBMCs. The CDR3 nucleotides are TGTGCCAGCAGCTTGGGGGCGGGACCTAGGGATACGCAGTATTTT. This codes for CASSLGAGPRDTQYF. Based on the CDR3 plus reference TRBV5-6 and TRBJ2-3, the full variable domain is DAGVTQSPTHLIKTRGQQVTLRCSPKSGHDTVSWYQQALGQGPQFIFQYYEEEERQRGNFPDRFSGHQFPNYSSELNVNALLLGDSALYLCASSLGAGPRDTQYFGPGTRLTVL.